The rows below give T cell receptor beta chains drawn from one sample of a study of T cell responses to AZD1222 COVID-19 vaccine. Repertoires were generated with immunoSEQ multiplex PCR, while TCRdb's copy carries only in-frame clones and drops some. The profile shows about 160,000 clones, around 87% of them singletons. Sequences were derived from peripheral blood, sampled 28 days after the second AZD1222 dose. All receptors derive from an adult who received the AZD1222 COVID-19 vaccine. Each CDR3 is given with its conserved first and last residue. The D gene is left open where the match is weak. Some rows have no size entry. The others give once, few or many, or a class for an expanded clone.

d_call j_call clone_size v_call cdr3_aa cdr3_nt
. TRBJ1-2 . TRBV7-9 CASSLRSRENGYTF TGTGCCAGCAGCTTACGGTCCCGAGAGAATGGCTACACCTTC
TRBD1 TRBJ2-7 . TRBV24-1 CATSDGQGYEQYF TGTGCCACCAGTGACGGACAGGGGTACGAGCAGTACTTC
. TRBJ1-2 . TRBV2 CASSEAQARYGYTF TGTGCCAGCAGTGAAGCGCAGGCTCGCTATGGCTACACCTTC
. TRBJ1-5 . TRBV27 CASSLRWGGGNQPQHF TGTGCCAGCAGTTTAAGATGGGGCGGGGGCAATCAGCCCCAGCATTTT
TRBD2 TRBJ2-3 . TRBV4-3 CASSQDPNLAGADTQYF TGCGCCAGCAGCCAAGATCCCAATCTAGCGGGGGCGGATACGCAGTATTTT
. TRBJ2-1 . TRBV19 CASSMLGGRYNEQFF TGTGCCAGTAGTATGTTAGGTGGACGATACAATGAGCAGTTCTTC
. TRBJ1-1 . TRBV6-5 CASSYKTDTEAFF TGTGCCAGCAGTTACAAGACAGACACTGAAGCTTTCTTT
. TRBJ1-4 . TRBV3-1/TRBV3-2 CASSPHSSTNEKLFF TGTGCCAGCAGCCCCCACAGCTCAACTAATGAAAAACTGTTTTTT
. TRBJ1-1 . TRBV29-1 CSVKNTEAFF TGCAGCGTAAAGAACACTGAAGCTTTCTTT
. TRBJ1-5 . TRBV4-1 CASSQEFRVGQPQHF TGCGCCAGCAGCCAAGAGTTCAGGGTAGGACAGCCCCAGCATTTT
TRBD2 TRBJ2-7 . TRBV9 CASSGGSGGLLEQYF TGTGCCAGCAGCGGAGGTAGCGGGGGCCTTCTCGAGCAGTACTTC
. TRBJ2-7 . TRBV4-2 CASSQESQRLDEQYF TGTGCCAGCAGCCAAGAGAGTCAACGGCTGGACGAGCAGTACTTC
. TRBJ2-7 . TRBV7-9 CASSHYYEQYF TGTGCCAGCAGCCACTACTACGAGCAGTACTTC
. TRBJ2-1 . TRBV11-2 CASSPPYTDSYNEQFF TGTGCCAGCAGCCCCCCGTACACAGACTCCTACAATGAGCAGTTCTTC
TRBD1 TRBJ2-7 once TRBV7-9 CASSHPSGQRIYFHEQYF TGTGCCAGCAGCCATCCCTCGGGACAGAGAATTTATTTCCACGAGCAGTACTTC
. TRBJ1-2 . TRBV2 CASSGPFNYGYTF TGTGCCAGCAGTGGACCGTTTAACTATGGCTACACCTTC
TRBD1 TRBJ1-2 few TRBV30 CAWKPGQGGIYGYTF TGTGCCTGGAAACCCGGACAGGGGGGGATCTATGGCTACACCTTC
. TRBJ1-5 . TRBV6-5 CASSPAGRNQPQHF TGTGCCAGCAGCCCAGCCGGGCGCAATCAGCCCCAGCATTTT
. TRBJ1-3 . TRBV19 CATKPWASRDGNTIYF TGTGCCACCAAGCCTTGGGCTAGCAGGGATGGAAACACCATATATTTT
. TRBJ1-4 . TRBV4-1 CASSQGDSHNEKLFF TGCGCCAGCAGCCAAGGAGACTCGCATAATGAAAAACTGTTTTTT
. TRBJ1-6 . TRBV12-3/TRBV12-4 CASSQTGLPLHF TGTGCCAGCAGCCAGACAGGCCTCCCCCTCCACTTT
TRBD1 TRBJ1-2 . TRBV12-5 CASGLVTGDGGYTF TGTGCTAGTGGTTTGGTTACAGGGGACGGTGGCTACACCTTC
. TRBJ2-2 . TRBV18 CASSPLGDTLTGELFF TGTGCCAGCTCACCATTAGGGGATACACTGACCGGGGAGCTGTTTTTT
. TRBJ2-1 few TRBV10-3 CAISVATGYNEQFF TGTGCCATCAGTGTAGCGACAGGCTACAATGAGCAGTTCTTC
. TRBJ1-1 . TRBV18 CASSPSGAEAFF TGTGCCAGCTCGCCCAGTGGGGCTGAAGCTTTCTTT
. TRBJ1-1 once TRBV3-1/TRBV3-2 CASSQGQGGRTEAFF TGTGCCAGCAGCCAAGGTCAGGGAGGGCGAACTGAAGCTTTCTTT
TRBD1 TRBJ2-7 . TRBV4-3 CASSQDRLGQGAYEQYF TGCGCCAGCAGCCAAGATAGGTTAGGACAGGGGGCCTACGAGCAGTACTTC
. TRBJ1-5 once TRBV12-3/TRBV12-4 CASSPISNQPQHF TGTGCCAGCAGTCCTATTAGCAATCAGCCCCAGCATTTT